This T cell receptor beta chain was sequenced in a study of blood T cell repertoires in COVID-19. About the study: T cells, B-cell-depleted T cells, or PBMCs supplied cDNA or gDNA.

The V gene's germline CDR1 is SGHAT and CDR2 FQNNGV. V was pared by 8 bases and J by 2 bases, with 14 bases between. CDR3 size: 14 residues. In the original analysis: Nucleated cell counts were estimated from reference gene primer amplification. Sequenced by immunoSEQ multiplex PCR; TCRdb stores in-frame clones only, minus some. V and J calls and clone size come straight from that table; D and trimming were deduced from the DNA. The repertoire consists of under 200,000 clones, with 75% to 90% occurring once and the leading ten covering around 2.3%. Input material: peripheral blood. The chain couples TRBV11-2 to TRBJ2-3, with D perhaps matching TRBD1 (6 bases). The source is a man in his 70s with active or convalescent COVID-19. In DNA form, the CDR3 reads TGTGCCAGCGGACGAACAGGGATCACAGATACGCAGTATTTT. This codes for CASGRTGITDTQYF.